The 25 T cell receptor beta chains given below trace back to one sample, sequenced in a study of PD-1 blockade in classical Hodgkin lymphoma. The time point was: cycle 4 day 1 (C4D1), after 6 weeks of nivolumab. Patients all relapsed after autologous stem cell transplantation, and there was variation in brentuximab vedotin exposure. CD4+ T cells were purified from thawed PBMCs by magnetic negative selection. Data came from immunoSEQ multiplex PCR; TCRdb stores just in-frame clones and leaves some out. The top ten hold 2% to 2.5% of the sample, which has around 25,000 clones, approximately 85% seen once. Sequencing used CD4+ T cells from blood, obtained before the fourth cycle of nivolumab. These receptors were taken from a human donor with classical Hodgkin lymphoma.

CDR3 sequence (DNA): TGTGCCAGTAGTGCCAGGGCTTTACTCAATCAGCCCCAGCATTTT. Protein sequence: CASSARALLNQPQHF. V usage is TRBV19 and J usage is TRBJ1-5, with a possible D match to TRBD1 (5 bases). Germline CDR1 is LNHDA and CDR2 is SQIVND (reference sequence). Trimming left V 5 bases short and J 3 bases short, with 14 bases between. The CDR3 runs 15 residues.

This rearrangement joins TRBV7-9 to TRBJ2-7; 9 bases line up with TRBD1. J gave up 4 bases and V 5 bases, and 6 bases lay outside the gene matches. Germline V CDR1 and CDR2: SEHNR, FQNEAQ (reference sequence). The CDR3 sequence is 14 residues long. As DNA, the CDR3 is TGTGCCAGCAGCCTTGGACAGGGGTGGTACGAGCAGTACTTC. As protein: CASSLGQGWYEQYF.

This clone was seen only a few times. The V and J genes are TRBV19 and TRBJ2-7; tentatively, D is TRBD1 (6 bases). The CDR3 has 14 amino acids. V lost 6 bases and J lost 1, with 13 bases in between. CDR1 and CDR2 from the germline V gene are LNHDA and SQIVND (reference sequence). CDR3 amino acids: CASSRRDNSYEQYF. The CDR3 DNA sequence: TGTGCCAGTAGCCGCCGGGACAATTCCTACGAGCAGTACTTC.

The genes are TRBV11-2 and TRBJ2-5; TRBD2 agrees at 7 bases. CDR1 is SGHAT and CDR2 is FQNNGV in the germline V gene. V was pared by 1 base and J by 1 base, with 3 bases of the junction left unmatched. CDR3 length: 15 amino acids. CDR3 sequence (DNA): TGTGCCAGCAGCTTAGGGACGGGAGGCCAAGAGACCCAGTACTTC. Encoded protein: CASSLGTGGQETQYF.

The gene calls are TRBV5-1 and TRBJ2-3; D ambiguous. Germline V gene data show CDR1 as SGHRS and CDR2 as YFSETQ. This CDR3 is 14 amino acids long. Trimming shortened V by 0 bases and J by 5 bases, and 10 bases separated the two germline ends. CDR3 region: CASSLENRGDTQYF. As DNA, the CDR3 is TGCGCCAGCAGCTTGGAGAACCGCGGAGATACGCAGTATTTT.

CDR3 nucleotide sequence: TGCGCCAGCAGCCGCTCCCTAGCGGGAGGTCATGAGCAGTTCTTC. This encodes CASSRSLAGGHEQFF. The J gene is TRBJ2-1, the V gene TRBV5-1; 11 bases line up with TRBD2. V gave up 4 bases and J gave up 8 bases; unmatched junction bases: 8. Germline V gene data show CDR1 as SGHRS and CDR2 as YFSETQ. The CDR3 has 15 amino acids.

V gene TRBV7-2 combines with J gene TRBJ2-7; TRBD1 matches 9 bases. Unmatched junction bases numbered 14, after V lost 5 bases and J lost 6 bases. Looked up from germline, CDR1 is SGHTA and CDR2 is FQGNSA. The CDR3 has 16 amino acids. This CDR3 is CASSQQGARGGGEQYF. The CDR3, as DNA: TGTGCCAGCAGCCAACAGGGGGCGCGGGGCGGGGGCGAGCAGTACTTC.

The V call is TRBV6-5, the J call TRBJ2-2; D gene uncertain. The CDR3 runs 13 residues. V lost 1 base, J lost 6 bases, and 6 bases lay in between. Germline CDR1 is MNHEY and CDR2 is SVGAGI. As DNA, the CDR3 is TGTGCCAGCAGTTACTGGGTTGCCGGGGAGCTGTTTTTT. This codes for CASSYWVAGELFF.

This chain links TRBV19 with TRBJ2-7; TRBD2 is a possible D gene (5 bases). Germline lookup yields CDR1 LNHDA and CDR2 SQIVND (reference sequence). The germline V and J ends were trimmed by 11 bases and 1 base, with 21 bases remaining between them. This CDR3 contains 15 residues. CDR3 DNA: TGTGCCTCCTGCCCAGCGCGAGGGTCTTCCTACGAGCAGTACTTC. Residues: CASCPARGSSYEQYF.

This chain connects TRBV15 to TRBJ1-3; possible D gene TRBD1, 5 bases. Germline CDR1 is LNHNV and CDR2 is YYDKDF (reference sequence). The CDR3 spans 15 residues. With 5 bases removed from V and 1 base from J, the gap between germline ends came to 12 bases. As DNA, the CDR3 is TGTGCCACCAGCGGCCGGACAATTTCTGGAAACACCATATATTTT. Translating gives CATSGRTISGNTIYF.

The chain couples TRBV28 to TRBJ2-6, with D perhaps matching TRBD1 (5 bases). Germline CDR1 and CDR2: MDHEN and SYDVKM. V was pared by 5 bases and J by 0 bases, with 11 bases between. The CDR3 is 16 amino acids. The DNA for the CDR3 is TGTGCCAGCAGTCGATCTCAGGGCTCTGGGGCCAACGTCCTGACTTTC. Translating it yields CASSRSQGSGANVLTF.

This clone was observed once. The rearrangement uses TRBV5-1 and TRBJ2-5; perhaps TRBD2 as D (5 bases). This CDR3 is 14 amino acids long. V was clipped by 8 bases and J by 2 bases, with 16 bases between them. Germline assignment: CDR1 SGHRS and CDR2 YFSETQ. The chain's CDR3 is CASQHRTGQETQYF. In DNA form, the CDR3 reads TGCGCCAGTCAACATAGGACGGGGCAAGAGACCCAGTACTTC.

CDR3 in amino acids: CAWRGQGGLAGGKSSYNEQFF. The CDR3 DNA reads as TGTGCCTGGAGGGGACAGGGGGGACTAGCGGGAGGAAAAAGCTCCTACAATGAGCAGTTCTTC. The J gene is TRBJ2-1, the V gene TRBV30, with 15 bases that match TRBD2. The CDR3 has 21 residues. Trimming removed 3 bases from V and 0 bases from J; junction bases left unmatched: 15. Germline CDR1 is GTSNPN and CDR2 is SVGIG (reference sequence). Variable domain in full (rest from reference TRBV30 and TRBJ2-1): SQTIHQWPATLVQPVGSPLSLECTVEGTSNPNLYWYRQAAGRGLQLLFYSVGIGQISSEVPQNLSASRPQDRQFILSSKKLLLSDSGFYLCAWRGQGGLAGGKSSYNEQFFGPGTRLTVL.

The chain employs TRBV10-3 and TRBJ2-3, with D possibly TRBD2 on 7 matching bases. CDR3 length equals 17 residues. Per the germline V gene, CDR1 is ENHRY and CDR2 is SYGVKD. Between the trimmed V and J ends, which lost 3 bases and 2 bases, there was a span of 18 bases. This CDR3 is CAISEGAARGATDTQYF. The CDR3, as DNA: TGTGCCATCAGTGAAGGGGCGGCCCGGGGGGCCACAGATACGCAGTATTTT.

With respect to this clone: One end of the junction does not line up with germline, which may come from a read error. This chain connects TRBV7-9 to TRBJ1-1; D unclear. The CDR3 loop spans 14 amino acids. Germline lookup yields CDR1 SEHNR and CDR2 FQNEAQ (reference sequence). CDR3 DNA sequence: TGTGCCAGCAGCATAGCACGCAGGAACACTGAAGCTTTCTTT. Its translation: CASSIARRNTEAFF.

This clone was found a few times. This chain connects TRBV6-6 to TRBJ2-3, with TRBD2 identical over 7 bases. Germline V gene sequence: CDR1 MNHNY, CDR2 SVGAGI (reference sequence). V lost 4 bases and J lost 1; bases outside the gene matches: 5. The CDR3 is 15 residues long. The CDR3 DNA sequence: TGTGCCAGCAGTTCCAGCGGGACCGGCACAGATACGCAGTATTTT. Protein sequence: CASSSSGTGTDTQYF.

V gene TRBV5-4 combines with J gene TRBJ2-2; D may be TRBD1 (6 bases). CDR1 and CDR2 (germline): SGHNT, YYREEE (reference sequence). The V end lost 3 bases, the J end lost 6 bases, and 12 bases lay between the germline ends. The CDR3 is 14 residues long. The CDR3 DNA follows: TGTGCCAGCAGCTGGGGGAAGGGGGCCGGGGAGCTGTTTTTT. This encodes CASSWGKGAGELFF.

The V call is TRBV7-9, the J call TRBJ2-3; D not resolved. Trimming stripped 4 bases from V and 2 bases from J, with 19 bases between. Per germline, CDR1 SEHNR and CDR2 FQNEAQ (reference sequence). The CDR3 length is 17 residues. The CDR3 sequence is CASSSPGTRFDTDTQYF. The CDR3 coding sequence is TGTGCCAGCAGCTCCCCGGGCACACGGTTCGACACAGATACGCAGTATTTT.

The chain has TRBV5-1 and TRBJ2-3; D possibly corresponds to TRBD1 (5 bases). The germline V gene encodes CDR1 SGHRS and CDR2 YFSETQ. Trimming pared 7 bases from V and 2 bases from J, leaving 14 bases between. The CDR3 contains 14 residues. The CDR3 loop is CASREGASTDTQYF. The CDR3 nucleotides are TGCGCCAGCCGCGAAGGGGCCTCCACAGATACGCAGTATTTT.

V is TRBV18 and J is TRBJ1-3; TRBD1 aligns across 9 bases. V lost 2 bases, J lost 3 bases, and 11 bases stayed unmatched. This CDR3 has 18 amino acids. Per germline, CDR1 KGHSH and CDR2 LQKENI. As DNA, the CDR3 is TGTGCCAGCTCACCATTACCGACCGGGACAGGGTTTGGAAACACCATATATTTT. This translates into CASSPLPTGTGFGNTIYF.

This chain links TRBV5-6 with TRBJ1-2; D uncertain. V lost 4 bases to trimming and J lost 0 bases, with 22 bases between them. The CDR3 contains 18 residues. Germline loops: CDR1 SGHDT, CDR2 YYEEEE. CDR3 sequence: CASSLFIELPRTNYGYTF. CDR3 sequence (DNA): TGTGCCAGCAGCCTTTTTATAGAGCTCCCGCGGACTAACTATGGCTACACCTTC.

The V gene is TRBV12-5, the J gene TRBJ1-4; 9 bases align to TRBD1. The J segment lost 7 bases and the V segment lost 3 bases, leaving 9 bases of the junction unmatched. The germline V gene has CDR1 LGHNT and CDR2 FRNRAP. The CDR3 is made up of 16 amino acids. CDR3 protein: CASGLEVGTGTEKLFF. The CDR3 DNA sequence: TGTGCTAGTGGTTTAGAAGTGGGGACAGGGACTGAAAAACTGTTTTTT.

The chain has TRBV5-1 and TRBJ1-6; D not resolved. The CDR3 consists of 16 residues. Germline V gene data show CDR1 as SGHRS and CDR2 as YFSETQ. V dropped 5 bases and J dropped 8 bases, with 20 bases sitting between them. In DNA form, the CDR3 reads TGCGCCAGCAGGTTCAGCCCCGAGGAAGCATATTCACCCCTCCACTTT. This gives the protein CASRFSPEEAYSPLHF.

This sequence joins TRBV29-1 and TRBJ2-5; 13 bases are a match to TRBD2. This CDR3 is built from 15 residues. J gave up 6 bases and V 7 bases, and 11 bases lay outside the gene matches. Germline values: CDR1 SQVTM, CDR2 ANQGSEA. The CDR3 region has the DNA TGCAGCGCGCTTACTAGCGGGAGGGCCTTAAAGACCCAGTACTTC. Encoded protein: CSALTSGRALKTQYF.

The chain joins TRBV2 to TRBJ2-2; D remains ambiguous. V lost 4 bases and J lost 6, with 12 bases in between. Per the germline V gene, CDR1 is SNHLY and CDR2 is FYNNEI. The CDR3 loop spans 14 amino acids. The CDR3 spells CASSARREAGELFF. The CDR3 nucleotides are TGTGCCAGCAGTGCCCGTAGAGAGGCCGGGGAGCTGTTTTTT.